The 30 T cell receptor beta chains below were found in one sample sequenced in a study of cytomegalovirus exposure and HLA in healthy donors. Generated by immunoSEQ multiplex PCR, the TCRdb table keeps only in-frame clones and is missing some. The sample consists of approximately 220,000 clones, roughly 89% of them appearing once. What was sequenced was PBMCs. These receptors originate from a man younger than 35 in good health and CMV-seronegative.

CDR3 in DNA: TGTGCTGGGGCAGACCAAGAGACCCAGTACTTC. This translates into CAGADQETQYF. V usage is TRBV7-8 and J usage is TRBJ2-5; possibly TRBD1 for D (5 bases). The CDR3 sequence is 11 residues long. Germline CDR1 SGHVS, CDR2 FQNEAQ.

This clone was seen a single time. V gene TRBV7-9 combines with J gene TRBJ2-7; D perhaps matches TRBD1 (5 bases). The CDR3 loop spans 15 amino acids. With 2 bases removed from V and 2 bases from J, the gap between germline ends came to 13 bases. The germline V gene has CDR1 SEHNR and CDR2 FQNEAQ (reference sequence). The CDR3 nucleotides are TGTGCCAGCAGCTTAAAGGGGCCCCTGACCTACGAGCAGTACTTC. Its translation: CASSLKGPLTYEQYF.

This chain uses TRBV11-2 with TRBJ2-4, with a possible D match to TRBD1 (6 bases). The CDR3 has 13 amino acids. Germline V lookup: CDR1 SGHAT, CDR2 FQNNGV. V was clipped by 5 bases and J by 6 bases, with 11 bases between them. CDR3 DNA: TGTGCCAGCAGCCCGACGGACAGAAACATTCAGTACTTC. It codes for CASSPTDRNIQYF.

The gene calls are TRBV5-4 and TRBJ2-5, with 10 bases aligning to TRBD2. The CDR3 is made up of 13 amino acids. From germline, CDR1 is SGHNT and CDR2 YYREEE (reference sequence). The V segment lost 6 bases and the J segment 2 bases; nucleotides outside the gene matches: 1. As DNA, the CDR3 is TGTGCCAGCAAGACTAGCGGGCAAGAGACCCAGTACTTC. As protein: CASKTSGQETQYF.

CDR3 sequence (DNA): TGTGCCAGCAGCCTCGGACAGGGTGTAGACTATGGCTACACCTTC. Translating gives CASSLGQGVDYGYTF. The chain employs TRBV7-2 and TRBJ1-2, with 8 bases that match TRBD1. The germline CDR1 and CDR2 sequences are SGHTA and FQGNSA. This CDR3 has 15 residues. V was pared by 5 bases and J by 3 bases, with 8 bases of the junction left unmatched.

The sample holds one count of this clone. The chain joins TRBV6-5 to TRBJ1-1; D remains unclear. The CDR3 runs to 15 residues. CDR1 MNHEY and CDR2 SVGAGI come from the germline V gene. The ends were cut back, 0 bases at V and 0 bases at J, with 8 bases in the middle. This CDR3 is CASSYSTYVNTEAFF. In DNA, the CDR3 is TGTGCCAGCAGTTACTCGACTTATGTGAACACTGAAGCTTTCTTT.

The chain couples TRBV11-2 to TRBJ1-1; D is uncertain. This CDR3 is 12 amino acids long. V was cut by 7 bases and J by 2 bases, with 8 bases left in between. CDR1 is SGHAT and CDR2 is FQNNGV in the germline V gene. In nucleotides, the CDR3 is TGTGCCAGCACCCGAACTAACACTGAAGCTTTCTTT. Its translation is CASTRTNTEAFF.

The V and J genes are TRBV5-1 and TRBJ2-7; 7 bases agree with TRBD1. Germline CDR1 SGHRS, CDR2 YFSETQ. This CDR3 is built from 14 residues. V lost 0 bases, J lost 7 bases, and 7 bases stayed unmatched. CDR3 nucleotide sequence: TGCGCCAGCAGCTTGGTAGGACAGGTGGAAGAGCAGTACTTC. The encoded protein is CASSLVGQVEEQYF.

This clone occurred a few times. The CDR3 is CASSPKRRQSVEAFF. The CDR3 DNA sequence: TGTGCCAGCAGCCCCAAGCGACGACAGTCGGTTGAAGCTTTCTTT. The chain is built from TRBV7-9 and TRBJ1-1; TRBD1 might be the D (5 bases). The germline V gene encodes CDR1 SEHNR and CDR2 FQNEAQ (reference sequence). V was trimmed by 5 bases and J by 7 bases, leaving 20 bases between them. The CDR3 sequence is 15 residues long.

V gene TRBV7-8 combines with J gene TRBJ2-5, with 10 bases that match TRBD2. Germline-derived CDR1 and CDR2 are SGHVS and FQNEAQ. The length of the CDR3 is 15 residues. Trimming at V came to 1 base and at J to 5 bases, leaving 4 bases not matched to a gene. The CDR3 protein is CASSLVAGGGETQYF. The CDR3 bases are TGTGCCAGCAGCTTAGTAGCGGGGGGAGGCGAGACCCAGTACTTC.

V is TRBV2 and J is TRBJ1-2; perhaps TRBD1 as D (5 bases). CDR3 length: 13 residues. V dropped 0 bases and J dropped 8 bases, with 10 bases sitting between them. Germline V gene sequence: CDR1 SNHLY, CDR2 FYNNEI. CDR3 loop: CASSEASYRGYTF. As DNA, the CDR3 is TGTGCCAGCAGTGAAGCAAGTTACAGGGGCTACACCTTC.

The V gene is TRBV10-2, the J gene TRBJ1-1, with a weak D call TRBD1 (6 bases). Trimming cost V 2 bases and J 1 base, with 8 bases left between them. Germline CDR1 is WSHSY and CDR2 is SAAADI. The CDR3 is made up of 14 amino acids. CDR3 bases: TGCGCCAGCAGTGAGCAGGGGTGGAACACTGAAGCTTTCTTT. Its protein product is CASSEQGWNTEAFF.

The V call is TRBV11-3, the J call TRBJ2-2; 9 bases map to TRBD1. The germline V gene encodes CDR1 SGHNT and CDR2 YENEEA. The length of the CDR3 is 15 residues. Germline trimming cut 5 bases from V and 5 bases from J; bases unmatched to any gene: 6. Written as DNA, the CDR3 is TGTGCCAGCAGCCGGCCGGGACAGGGAACCGGGGAGCTGTTTTTT. Amino acid sequence: CASSRPGQGTGELFF.

The chain employs TRBV6-5 and TRBJ1-2, with D perhaps matching TRBD1 (6 bases). The CDR3 is 11 amino acids. V gave up 5 bases and J gave up 8 bases, with 9 bases separating them. Germline-derived CDR1 and CDR2 are MNHEY and SVGAGI. The CDR3 sequence: CASSPGAGYTF. The DNA for the CDR3 is TGTGCCAGCAGTCCAGGGGCCGGCTACACCTTC.

The V call is TRBV6-1, the J call TRBJ2-7, with 7 bases matching TRBD1. V was pared by 6 bases and J by 5 bases, with 10 bases of the junction left unmatched. The CDR3 loop spans 14 amino acids. The germline V gene encodes CDR1 MNHNS and CDR2 SASEGT. The CDR3 sequence is CASSRQGRLHEQYF. CDR3 bases: TGTGCCAGCAGCCGACAGGGTAGGTTGCACGAGCAGTACTTC.

The chain joins TRBV5-6 to TRBJ2-6; no firm D call. The CDR3 contains 15 residues. The V end was cut by 4 bases, the J end by 0 bases, with 8 bases between. Germline loops: CDR1 SGHDT, CDR2 YYEEEE. Here the CDR3 reads CASSLFNSGANVLTF. The DNA of the CDR3 is TGTGCCAGCAGCCTTTTTAACTCTGGGGCCAACGTCCTGACTTTC. Together with reference TRBV5-6 and TRBJ2-6, the CDR3 gives the full variable domain: DAGVTQSPTHLIKTRGQQVTLRCSPKSGHDTVSWYQQALGQGPQFIFQYYEEEERQRGNFPDRFSGHQFPNYSSELNVNALLLGDSALYLCASSLFNSGANVLTFGAGSRLTVL.

The chain links TRBV19 to TRBJ1-2; D is unresolved. Germline CDR1 reads LNHDA; CDR2 reads SQIVND (reference sequence). The length of the CDR3 is 14 residues. V lost 5 bases to trimming and J lost 0 bases, with 10 bases between them. DNA for the CDR3: TGTGCCAGTAGTCCAGATCGGGCTAACTATGGCTACACCTTC. Translation: CASSPDRANYGYTF. Full variable domain (outside the CDR3, taken from reference TRBV19 and TRBJ1-2): DGGITQSPKYLFRKEGQNVTLSCEQNLNHDAMYWYRQDPGQGLRLIYYSQIVNDFQKGDIAEGYSVSREKKESFPLTVTSAQKNPTAFYLCASSPDRANYGYTFGSGTRLTVV.

This clone showed up many times. The V call is TRBV29-1, the J call TRBJ1-1; TRBD1 agrees at 8 bases. The CDR3 runs to 14 residues. With 7 bases clipped from V and 3 bases from J, the junction kept 10 bases outside the gene matches. Germline V gene lookup returns CDR1 SQVTM and CDR2 ANQGSEA. The CDR3 DNA is TGCAGCGCTCCGAGACAGGGGTTGGACACTGAAGCTTTCTTT. Its protein is CSAPRQGLDTEAFF.

V is TRBV4-1 and J is TRBJ1-1; no clear D. V was shortened by 2 bases and J by 10 bases, with 11 bases between the two germline ends. The V gene's germline CDR1 is MGHRA and CDR2 YSYEKL. This CDR3 has 12 residues. The CDR3 nucleotides are TGCGCCAGCAGCCAACTGGGAGTTACAGCTTTCTTT. It specifies CASSQLGVTAFF.

This chain joins TRBV28 and TRBJ2-7, with TRBD2 as a possible D gene (6 bases). The CDR3 sequence is 15 residues long. Germline CDR1 is MDHEN and CDR2 is SYDVKM. The ends were cut back, 6 bases at V and 5 bases at J, with 20 bases in the middle. The CDR3 nucleotides read TGTGCCAGCAGGCGTCTCTTCCGGGGGATTGACGAGCAGTACTTC. Translation gives CASRRLFRGIDEQYF.

The chain combines TRBV5-6 with TRBJ2-2; D is uncertain. CDR3 size: 14 residues. Trimming shortened V by 0 bases and J by 7 bases, and 10 bases separated the two germline ends. Germline values: CDR1 SGHDT, CDR2 YYEEEE. This CDR3 reads CASSLGALGGELFF. CDR3 bases: TGTGCCAGCAGCTTGGGGGCGCTTGGCGGGGAGCTGTTTTTT.

The chain has TRBV18 and TRBJ1-1; D gene unclear. Trimming left V 6 bases short and J 8 bases short, with 13 bases between. The V gene's germline CDR1 is KGHSH and CDR2 LQKENI. There are 12 residues in the CDR3. The CDR3 nucleotides read TGTGCCAGCTCTTCCCAGACGGGGGAAGCTTTCTTT. Protein sequence: CASSSQTGEAFF.

V and J are TRBV5-4 and TRBJ2-7; D is possibly TRBD1 (6 bases). The CDR3 is made up of 15 amino acids. V shed 3 bases and J shed 9 bases, with 22 bases lying between them. The germline V gene has CDR1 SGHNT and CDR2 YYREEE (reference sequence). The CDR3 sequence is CASSSRGRGLGGQYF. The CDR3 coding sequence is TGTGCCAGCAGCTCCCGGGGCAGGGGCCTTGGAGGGCAGTACTTC.

This clone has only one observation. This chain uses TRBV27 with TRBJ2-5; 7 bases fit TRBD2. The V gene end was trimmed by 5 bases and the J gene end by 5 bases; junction bases not matched to a gene: 11. From germline, CDR1 is MNHEY and CDR2 SMNVEV (reference sequence). CDR3 length equals 15 residues. The CDR3 DNA sequence: TGTGCCAGCAGTCCACTTGGGGGGGGGACCGAGACCCAGTACTTC. Protein sequence: CASSPLGGGTETQYF.

To note about this clone: The junction shows a germline mismatch at one end, possibly a read error. V is TRBV2 and J is TRBJ2-3; D is possibly TRBD2 (6 bases). The CDR3 is 11 amino acids. Germline V gene sequence: CDR1 SNHLY, CDR2 FYNNEI. Here the CDR3 reads CASIRDRRRGF. CDR3 in DNA: TGTGCCAGCATCAGGGATCGGCGGCGGGGTTTT.

The V gene is TRBV7-9, the J gene TRBJ2-5, with 7 nucleotides matching TRBD1. Looked up from germline, CDR1 is SEHNR and CDR2 is FQNEAQ (reference sequence). V was pared by 1 base and J by 4 bases, with 3 bases of the junction left unmatched. This CDR3 contains 14 residues. The DNA of the CDR3 is TGTGCCAGCAGCTTAGTAACAGGGGTAGAGACCCAGTACTTC. As protein: CASSLVTGVETQYF.

This clone has a handful of counts. The gene calls are TRBV19 and TRBJ2-7; TRBD2 might be the D (6 bases). The CDR3 has 12 residues. Per the germline V gene, CDR1 is LNHDA and CDR2 is SQIVND (reference sequence). With 3 bases removed from V and 6 bases from J, the gap between germline ends came to 9 bases. The CDR3 loop is CASSIGGSEQYF. DNA of the CDR3: TGTGCCAGTAGTATCGGGGGATCCGAGCAGTACTTC. Full variable domain (outside the CDR3, taken from reference TRBV19 and TRBJ2-7): DGGITQSPKYLFRKEGQNVTLSCEQNLNHDAMYWYRQDPGQGLRLIYYSQIVNDFQKGDIAEGYSVSREKKESFPLTVTSAQKNPTAFYLCASSIGGSEQYFGPGTRLTVT.

This clone appeared many times. The V gene is TRBV18, the J gene TRBJ2-3, with 7 bases fitting TRBD2. V dropped 4 bases and J dropped 5; count of bases not matched to a gene: 3. The CDR3 is made up of 13 amino acids. Germline assignment: CDR1 KGHSH and CDR2 LQKENI. Here the CDR3 DNA reads TGTGCCAGCTCACGAGCTAGCGGAGATACGCAGTATTTT. Translated, it gives CASSRASGDTQYF.

The CDR3 coding sequence is TGTGCCAGCAGCTTAGCGTTGAGCGGGGCCGCTAATGAGCAGTTCTTC. Translation: CASSLALSGAANEQFF. The rearrangement links TRBV7-2 to TRBJ2-1; 7 bases map to TRBD2. Germline-derived CDR1 and CDR2 are SGHTA and FQGNSA. The trim removed 0 bases at V and 7 bases at J, leaving 9 bases unmatched. The CDR3 covers 16 residues.

The chain is built from TRBV4-3 and TRBJ2-7; maybe TRBD2 (7 bases). The V gene lost 1 base and the J gene lost 4 bases, with 14 bases spanning the gap. The CDR3 has 15 amino acids. Germline V CDR1 and CDR2: LGHNA, YSLEER. The CDR3 nucleotides are TGCGCCAGCAGCCAAGGTTTTAGGGGGGGGTACGAGCAGTACTTC. Its translation: CASSQGFRGGYEQYF.